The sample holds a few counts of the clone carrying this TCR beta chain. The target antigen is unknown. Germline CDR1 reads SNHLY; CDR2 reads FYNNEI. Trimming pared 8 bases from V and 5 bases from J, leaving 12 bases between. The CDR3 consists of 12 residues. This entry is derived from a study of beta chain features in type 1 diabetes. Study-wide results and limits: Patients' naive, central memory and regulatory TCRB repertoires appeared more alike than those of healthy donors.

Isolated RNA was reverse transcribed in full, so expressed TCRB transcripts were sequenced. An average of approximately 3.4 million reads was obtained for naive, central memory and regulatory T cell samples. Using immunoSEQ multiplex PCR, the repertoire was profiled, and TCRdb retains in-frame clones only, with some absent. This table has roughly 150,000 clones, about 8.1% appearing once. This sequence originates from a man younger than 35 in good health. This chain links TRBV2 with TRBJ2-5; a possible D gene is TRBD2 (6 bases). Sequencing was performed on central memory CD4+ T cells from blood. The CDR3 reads CASRRREETQYF. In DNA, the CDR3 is TGTGCCAGCCGCAGGAGGGAGGAGACCCAGTACTTC. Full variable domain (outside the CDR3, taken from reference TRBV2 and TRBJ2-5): EPEVTQTPSHQVTQMGQEVILRCVPISNHLYFYWYRQILGQKVEFLVSFYNNEISEKSEIFDDQFSVERPDGSNFTLKIRSTKLEDSAMYFCASRRREETQYFGPGTRLLVL.